This is a list of T cell receptor beta chains from one sample in a study of human T cells and chemical hapten exposure. TCRdb itself ran the RACE reads through MiXCR, one entry per CDR3 protein. The sample includes some 330,000 distinct CDR3 sequences, 4.5% to 7% of them seen just once. The sequencing here drew on whole blood, taken in connection with sensitization to the hapten diphenylcyclopropenone (DPC). These TCRs come from a woman between 18 and 29 years old with alopecia areata. Some clones in this sample may be carry-over from other donors' samples. CDR3s include the opening cysteine and the closing phenylalanine or tryptophan. The D gene is left open where the match is weak. A clone size is listed for some rows: how often the clone was seen (once, few, many), or a class if it is expanded.

size	J	D	V	DNA	CDR3
few	TRBJ2-6	-	TRBV10-2	TGCGCCAGCAGCGAGGGACCTCTCTCTGGGGCCAACGTCCTGACTTTC	CASSEGPLSGANVLTF
many	TRBJ1-1	-	TRBV5-1	TGCGCCAGCATGGACACCCTGGGTACTGAAGCTTTCTTT	CASMDTLGTEAFF
-	TRBJ1-3	TRBD1	TRBV20-1	TGCAGTGCCCCGGGACAGGGCTCTGGAAACACCATATATTTT	CSAPGQGSGNTIYF
-	TRBJ2-2	-	TRBV24-1	TGTGCCACCAGTGGTCCTACAGAGTCCGGGGAGCTGTTTTTT	CATSGPTESGELFF
-	TRBJ1-3	-	TRBV4-3	TGCGCCAGCAGCCTAGGCGGGCCGTCCGGTAGTGGAAACACCATAAATTTT	CASSLGGPSGSGNTINF
-	TRBJ2-6	-	TRBV4-3	TGCGCCAGCAGCCAAGAGTTGATGGTGGGGGCTGGGGCCAACGTCCTGACTTTC	CASSQELMVGAGANVLTF
-	TRBJ1-1	-	TRBV12-3/TRBV12-4	TGTGCCAGCAGTCATCCGGACAGCTTCACTGAAGCTTTCTTT	CASSHPDSFTEAFF
few	TRBJ2-2	TRBD2	TRBV7-2	TGTGCCAGCAGCAGAACTAGCGGGGAAACCGGGGAGCTGTTTTTT	CASSRTSGETGELFF
-	TRBJ1-3	-	TRBV9	TGTGCCAGCAGCTCCACGGCCCTCCAAGGAAACACCATATATTTT	CASSSTALQGNTIYF
-	TRBJ2-3	-	TRBV4-3	TGCGCCAGCAGCCAAGGGCGGGGGCCTTCCACAGATACGCAGTATTTT	CASSQGRGPSTDTQYF
many	TRBJ1-1	-	TRBV7-2	TGTGCCAGCAGCTTATCTTTAGGGGGAATGACTGAAGCTTTCTTT	CASSLSLGGMTEAFF
few	TRBJ2-1	-	TRBV12-1	TGTGCCAGCAGCTTTAAACGGATAGCGGGTGGCAATGAGCAGTTCTTC	CASSFKRIAGGNEQFF
-	TRBJ2-3	-	TRBV9	TGTGCCAGCAGCGTATTATCGGGGATGATGGATACGCAGTATTTT	CASSVLSGMMDTQYF
few	TRBJ2-4	-	TRBV4-3	TGCGCCAGCAGCCAAGACTCTAGACCATGGAACATTCAGTACTTC	CASSQDSRPWNIQYF
many	TRBJ1-1	-	TRBV5-6	TGTGCCAGCAGCCGGGGACAAGCGGTGACTGAAGCTTTCTTT	CASSRGQAVTEAFF
many	TRBJ2-5	-	TRBV29-1	TGCAGCGCCACCCGGGAGCAAGAGACCCAGTACTTC	CSATREQETQYF
many	TRBJ2-6	-	TRBV29-1	TGCAGCGTATTTGCGGGGAAAGTCTCTGGGGCCAACGTCCTGACTTTC	CSVFAGKVSGANVLTF
-	TRBJ2-1	TRBD2	TRBV12-3/TRBV12-4	TGTGCCAGCGCTATCCCGGCGGGGGGCTTATCCTTTGCTTATAACAATGAGCAGTTCTTC	CASAIPAGGLSFAYNNEQFF
few	TRBJ2-1	-	TRBV2	TGTGCCAGCAGACTCAAATTGGGGGGGGCTTTTGGTGAGCAGTTCTTC	CASRLKLGGAFGEQFF
few	TRBJ1-2	-	TRBV4-2	TGTGCCAGCAGCCAAGAGGGGGACGCTTCCTATGGCTACACCTTC	CASSQEGDASYGYTF